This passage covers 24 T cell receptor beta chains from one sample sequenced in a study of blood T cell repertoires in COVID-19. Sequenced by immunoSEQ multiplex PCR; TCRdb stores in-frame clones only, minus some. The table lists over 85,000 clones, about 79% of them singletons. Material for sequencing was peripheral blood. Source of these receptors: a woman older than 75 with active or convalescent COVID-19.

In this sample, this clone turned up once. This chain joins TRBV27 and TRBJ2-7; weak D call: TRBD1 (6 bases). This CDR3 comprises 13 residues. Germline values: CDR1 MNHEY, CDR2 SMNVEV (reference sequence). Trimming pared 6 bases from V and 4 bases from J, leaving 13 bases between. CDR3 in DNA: TGTGCCAGCAGCCGGGCAGGGGCATACGAGCAGTACTTC. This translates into CASSRAGAYEQYF.

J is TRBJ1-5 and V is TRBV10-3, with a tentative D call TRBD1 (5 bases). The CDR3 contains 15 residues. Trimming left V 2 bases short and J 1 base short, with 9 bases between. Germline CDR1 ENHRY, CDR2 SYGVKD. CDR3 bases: TGTGCCATCAGTGAGCGGGGGATAAGCAATCAGCCCCAGCATTTT. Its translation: CAISERGISNQPQHF.

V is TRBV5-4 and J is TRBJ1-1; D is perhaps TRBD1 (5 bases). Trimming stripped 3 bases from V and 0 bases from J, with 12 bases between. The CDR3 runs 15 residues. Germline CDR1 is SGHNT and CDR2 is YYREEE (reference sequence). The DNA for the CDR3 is TGTGCCAGCAGCTGGGGCGGTACTCTGAACACTGAAGCTTTCTTT. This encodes CASSWGGTLNTEAFF.

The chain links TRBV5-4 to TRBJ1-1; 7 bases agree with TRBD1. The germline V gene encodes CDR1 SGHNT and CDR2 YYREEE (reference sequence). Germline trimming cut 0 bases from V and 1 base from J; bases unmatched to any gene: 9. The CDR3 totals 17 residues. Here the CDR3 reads CASSLAGHRTGNTEAFF. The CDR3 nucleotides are TGTGCCAGCAGCTTGGCTGGTCATCGGACAGGGAACACTGAAGCTTTCTTT. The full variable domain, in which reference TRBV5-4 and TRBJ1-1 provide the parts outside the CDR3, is ETGVTQSPTHLIKTRGQQVTLRCSSQSGHNTVSWYQQALGQGPQFIFQYYREEENGRGNFPPRFSGLQFPNYSSELNVNALELDDSALYLCASSLAGHRTGNTEAFFGQGTRLTVV.

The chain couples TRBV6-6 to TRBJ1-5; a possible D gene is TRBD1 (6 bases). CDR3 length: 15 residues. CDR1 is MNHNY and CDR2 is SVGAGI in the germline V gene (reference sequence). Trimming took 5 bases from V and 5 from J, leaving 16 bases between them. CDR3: CASSPPGGADQPQHF. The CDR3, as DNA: TGTGCCAGCAGTCCACCGGGGGGGGCTGATCAGCCCCAGCATTTT.

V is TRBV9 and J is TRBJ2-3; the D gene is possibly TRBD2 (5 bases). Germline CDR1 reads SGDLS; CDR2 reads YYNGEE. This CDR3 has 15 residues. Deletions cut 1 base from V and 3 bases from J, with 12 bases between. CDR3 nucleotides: TGTGCCAGCAGCGTAAGCCCGGGATCAACAGATACGCAGTATTTT. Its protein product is CASSVSPGSTDTQYF.

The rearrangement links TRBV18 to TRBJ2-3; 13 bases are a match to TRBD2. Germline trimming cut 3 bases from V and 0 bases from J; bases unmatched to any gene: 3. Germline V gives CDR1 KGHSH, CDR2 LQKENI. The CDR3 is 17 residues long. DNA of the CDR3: TGTGCCAGCTCACCGGGGACTAGCGGGATGAGCACAGATACGCAGTATTTT. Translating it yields CASSPGTSGMSTDTQYF.

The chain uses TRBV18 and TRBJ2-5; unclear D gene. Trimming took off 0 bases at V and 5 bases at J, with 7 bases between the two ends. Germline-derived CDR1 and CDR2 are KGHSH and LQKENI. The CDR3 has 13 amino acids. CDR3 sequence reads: CASSPPSSETQYF. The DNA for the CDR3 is TGTGCCAGCTCACCACCGTCCTCGGAGACCCAGTACTTC.

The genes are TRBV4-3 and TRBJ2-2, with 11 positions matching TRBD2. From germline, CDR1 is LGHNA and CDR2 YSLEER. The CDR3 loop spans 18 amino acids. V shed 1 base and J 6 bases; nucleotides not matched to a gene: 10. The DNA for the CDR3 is TGCGCCAGCAGCCAAGTTCCGCTAGCGGGAGGTCGTTCCGGGGAGCTGTTTTTT. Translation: CASSQVPLAGGRSGELFF.

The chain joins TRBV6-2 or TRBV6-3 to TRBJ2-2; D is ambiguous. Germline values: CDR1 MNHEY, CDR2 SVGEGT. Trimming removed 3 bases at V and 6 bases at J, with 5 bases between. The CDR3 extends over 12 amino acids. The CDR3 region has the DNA TGTGCCAGCAGTTATCATGCCGGGGAGCTGTTTTTT. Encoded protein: CASSYHAGELFF.

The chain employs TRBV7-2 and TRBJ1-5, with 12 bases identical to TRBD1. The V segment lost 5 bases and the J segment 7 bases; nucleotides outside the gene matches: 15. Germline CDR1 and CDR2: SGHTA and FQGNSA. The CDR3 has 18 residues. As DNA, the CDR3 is TGTGCCAGCAGCCCAGGTTTTTGGGACAGGGGGCGCCGACAGCCCCAGCATTTT. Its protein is CASSPGFWDRGRRQPQHF. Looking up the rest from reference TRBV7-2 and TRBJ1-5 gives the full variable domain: GAGVSQSPSNKVTEKGKDVELRCDPISGHTALYWYRQSLGQGLEFLIYFQGNSAPDKSGLPSDRFSAERTGGSVSTLTIQRTQQEDSAVYLCASSPGFWDRGRRQPQHFGDGTRLSIL.

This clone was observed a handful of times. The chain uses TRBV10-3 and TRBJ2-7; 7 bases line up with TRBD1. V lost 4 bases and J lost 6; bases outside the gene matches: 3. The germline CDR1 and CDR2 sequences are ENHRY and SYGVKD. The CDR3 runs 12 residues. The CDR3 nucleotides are TGTGCCATCAGTGGACAGGGACGCGAGCAGTACTTC. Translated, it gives CAISGQGREQYF.

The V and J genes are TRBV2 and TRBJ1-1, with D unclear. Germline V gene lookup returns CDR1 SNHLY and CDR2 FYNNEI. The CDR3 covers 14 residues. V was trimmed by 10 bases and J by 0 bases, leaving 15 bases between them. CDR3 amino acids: CATALRRMNTEAFF. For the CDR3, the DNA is TGTGCCACAGCCTTAAGGCGGATGAACACTGAAGCTTTCTTT. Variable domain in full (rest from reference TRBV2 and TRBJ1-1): EPEVTQTPSHQVTQMGQEVILRCVPISNHLYFYWYRQILGQKVEFLVSFYNNEISEKSEIFDDQFSVERPDGSNFTLKIRSTKLEDSAMYFCATALRRMNTEAFFGQGTRLTVV.

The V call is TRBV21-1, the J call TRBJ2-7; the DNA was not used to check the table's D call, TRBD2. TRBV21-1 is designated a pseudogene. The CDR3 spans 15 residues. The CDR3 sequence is CASTLASGSFHEQYF. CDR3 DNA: TGTGCCAGCACCCTCGCTAGCGGGAGCTTCCACGAGCAGTACTTC.

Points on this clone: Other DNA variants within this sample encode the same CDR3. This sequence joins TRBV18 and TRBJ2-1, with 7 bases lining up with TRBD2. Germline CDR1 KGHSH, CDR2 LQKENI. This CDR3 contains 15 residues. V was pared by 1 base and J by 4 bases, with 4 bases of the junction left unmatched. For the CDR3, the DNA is TGTGCCAGCTCACCACTTGCTAGCGGATACAATGAGCAGTTCTTC. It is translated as CASSPLASGYNEQFF.

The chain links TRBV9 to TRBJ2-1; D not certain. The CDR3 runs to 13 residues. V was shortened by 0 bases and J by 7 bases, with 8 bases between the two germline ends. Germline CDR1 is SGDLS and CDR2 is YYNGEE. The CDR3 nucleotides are TGTGCCAGCAGCGTAGCTTATCGGAATGAGCAGTTCTTC. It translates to CASSVAYRNEQFF.

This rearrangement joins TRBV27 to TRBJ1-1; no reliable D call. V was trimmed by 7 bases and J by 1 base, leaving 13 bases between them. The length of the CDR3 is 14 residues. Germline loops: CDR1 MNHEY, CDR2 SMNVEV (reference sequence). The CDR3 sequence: CASNNWAANTEAFF. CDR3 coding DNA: TGTGCCAGCAATAATTGGGCAGCGAACACTGAAGCTTTCTTT.

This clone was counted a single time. In DNA form, the CDR3 reads TGTGCCAGCCGCACTAGCGGGAGTGCGGATGAGCAGTTCTTC. It yields the protein CASRTSGSADEQFF. V and J are TRBV7-2 and TRBJ2-1, with 11 nucleotides matching TRBD2. This CDR3 spans 14 amino acids. Trimming cost V 8 bases and J 8 bases; bases outside gene matches: 8. Germline loops: CDR1 SGHTA, CDR2 FQGNSA.

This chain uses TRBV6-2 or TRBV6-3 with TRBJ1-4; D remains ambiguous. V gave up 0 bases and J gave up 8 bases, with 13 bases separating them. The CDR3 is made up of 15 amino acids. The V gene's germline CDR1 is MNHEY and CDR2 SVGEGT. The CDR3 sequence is CASSYSVGEHEKLFF. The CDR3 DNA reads TGTGCCAGCAGTTACTCGGTCGGGGAACACGAAAAACTGTTTTTT.

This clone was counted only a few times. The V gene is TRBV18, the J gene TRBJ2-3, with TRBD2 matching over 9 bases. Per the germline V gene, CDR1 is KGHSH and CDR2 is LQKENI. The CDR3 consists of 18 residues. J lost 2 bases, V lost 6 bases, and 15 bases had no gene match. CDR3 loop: CASSPTTTSGAITDTQYF. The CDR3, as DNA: TGTGCCAGCTCGCCTACGACGACTAGCGGAGCGATCACAGATACGCAGTATTTT.

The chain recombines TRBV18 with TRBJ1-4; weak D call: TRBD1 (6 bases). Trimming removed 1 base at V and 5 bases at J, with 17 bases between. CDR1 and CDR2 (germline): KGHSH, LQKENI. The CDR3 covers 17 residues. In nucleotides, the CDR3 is TGTGCCAGCTCACCACTCAATACGGGACACCCGAATGAAAAACTGTTTTTT. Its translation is CASSPLNTGHPNEKLFF.

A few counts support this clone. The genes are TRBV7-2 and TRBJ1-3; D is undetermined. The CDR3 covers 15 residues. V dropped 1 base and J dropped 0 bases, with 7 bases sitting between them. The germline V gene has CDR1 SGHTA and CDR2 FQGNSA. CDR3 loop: CASSLGGPSGNTIYF. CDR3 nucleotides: TGTGCCAGCAGCTTAGGAGGCCCCTCTGGAAACACCATATATTTT.

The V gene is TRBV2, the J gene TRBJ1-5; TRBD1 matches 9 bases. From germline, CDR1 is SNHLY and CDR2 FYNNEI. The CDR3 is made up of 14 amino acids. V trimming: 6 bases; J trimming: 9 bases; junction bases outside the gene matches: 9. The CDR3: CASRRDRARGPQHF. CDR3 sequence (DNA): TGTGCCAGCAGGCGGGACAGGGCTAGGGGGCCCCAGCATTTT.

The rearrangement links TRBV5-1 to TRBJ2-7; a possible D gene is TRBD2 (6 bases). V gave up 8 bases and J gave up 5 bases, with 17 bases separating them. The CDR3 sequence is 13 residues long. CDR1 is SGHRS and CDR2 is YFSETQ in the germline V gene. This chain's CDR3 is CASGDSPSHEQYF. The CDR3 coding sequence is TGCGCCAGTGGGGACTCCCCTTCACACGAGCAGTACTTC.